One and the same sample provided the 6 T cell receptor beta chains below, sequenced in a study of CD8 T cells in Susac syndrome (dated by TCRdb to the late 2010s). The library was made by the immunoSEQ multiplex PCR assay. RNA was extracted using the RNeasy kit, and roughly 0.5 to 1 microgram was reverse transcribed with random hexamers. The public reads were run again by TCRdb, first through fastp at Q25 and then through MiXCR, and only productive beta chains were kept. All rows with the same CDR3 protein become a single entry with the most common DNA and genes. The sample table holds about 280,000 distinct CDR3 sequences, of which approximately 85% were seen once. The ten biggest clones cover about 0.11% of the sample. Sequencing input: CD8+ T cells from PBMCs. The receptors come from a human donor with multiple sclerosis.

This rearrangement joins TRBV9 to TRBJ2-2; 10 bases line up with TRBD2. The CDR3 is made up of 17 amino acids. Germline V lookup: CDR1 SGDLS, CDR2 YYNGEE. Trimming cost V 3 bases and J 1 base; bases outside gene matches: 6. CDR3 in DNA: TGTGCCAGCAGCGGATTGAGCGGGAGGGGGAACACCGGGGAGCTGTTTTTT. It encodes CASSGLSGRGNTGELFF.

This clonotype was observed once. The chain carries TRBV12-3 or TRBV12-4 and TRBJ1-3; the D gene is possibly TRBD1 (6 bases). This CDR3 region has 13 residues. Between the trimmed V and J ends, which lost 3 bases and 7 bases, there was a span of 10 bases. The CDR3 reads CASSFGGANTIYF. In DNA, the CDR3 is TGTGCCAGCAGTTTCGGGGGGGCGAACACCATATATTTT.

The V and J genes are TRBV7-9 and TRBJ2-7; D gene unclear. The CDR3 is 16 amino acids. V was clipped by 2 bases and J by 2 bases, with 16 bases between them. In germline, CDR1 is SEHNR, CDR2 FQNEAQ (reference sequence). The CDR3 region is CASSLIRSERPYEQYF. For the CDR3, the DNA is TGTGCCAGCAGCTTAATTCGGTCGGAGAGGCCCTACGAGCAGTACTTC.

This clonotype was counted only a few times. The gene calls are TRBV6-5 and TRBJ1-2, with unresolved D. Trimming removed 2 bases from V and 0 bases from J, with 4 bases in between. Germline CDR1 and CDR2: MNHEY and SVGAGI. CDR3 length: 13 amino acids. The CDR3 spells CASSYMTNYGYTF. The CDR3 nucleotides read TGTGCCAGCAGTTACATGACTAACTATGGCTACACCTTC.

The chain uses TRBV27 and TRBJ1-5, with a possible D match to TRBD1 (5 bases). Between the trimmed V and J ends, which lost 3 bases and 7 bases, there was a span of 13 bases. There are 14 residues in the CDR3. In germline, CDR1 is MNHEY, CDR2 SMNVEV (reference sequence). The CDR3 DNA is TGTGCCAGCAGTTTTAACGGGGGTGTGCAGCCCCAGCATTTT. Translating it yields CASSFNGGVQPQHF.

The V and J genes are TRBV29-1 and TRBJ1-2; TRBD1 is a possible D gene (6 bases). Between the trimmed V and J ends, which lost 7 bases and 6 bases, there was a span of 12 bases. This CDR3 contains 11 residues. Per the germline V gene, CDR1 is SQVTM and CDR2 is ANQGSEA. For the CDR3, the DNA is TGCAGCGGCCGACAGGCAGATGGCTACACCTTC. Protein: CSGRQADGYTF.